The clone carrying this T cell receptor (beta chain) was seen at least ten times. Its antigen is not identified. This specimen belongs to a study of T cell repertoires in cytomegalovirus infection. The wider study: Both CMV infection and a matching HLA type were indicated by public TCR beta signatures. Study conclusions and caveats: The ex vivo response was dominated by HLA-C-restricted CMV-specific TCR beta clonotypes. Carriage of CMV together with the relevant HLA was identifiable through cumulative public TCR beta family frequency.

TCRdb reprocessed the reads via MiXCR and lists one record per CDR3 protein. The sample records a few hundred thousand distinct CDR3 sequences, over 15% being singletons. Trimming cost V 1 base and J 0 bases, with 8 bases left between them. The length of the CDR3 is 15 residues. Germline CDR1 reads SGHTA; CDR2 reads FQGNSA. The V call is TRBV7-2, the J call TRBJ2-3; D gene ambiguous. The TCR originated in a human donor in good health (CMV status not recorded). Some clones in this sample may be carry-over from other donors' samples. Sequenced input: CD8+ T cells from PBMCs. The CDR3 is CASSLVGRSTDTQYF. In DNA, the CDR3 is TGTGCCAGCAGCTTAGTTGGCAGAAGCACAGATACGCAGTATTTT. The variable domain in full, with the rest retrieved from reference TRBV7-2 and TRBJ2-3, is GAGVSQSPSNKVTEKGKDVELRCDPISGHTALYWYRQSLGQGLEFLIYFQGNSAPDKSGLPSDRFSAERTGGSVSTLTIQRTQQEDSAVYLCASSLVGRSTDTQYFGPGTRLTVL.